Listed here are 2 T cell receptor beta chains from one sample, sequenced in a study of shared clonotypes between healthy human individuals. Assay: immunoSEQ multiplex PCR; the TCRdb copy retains only in-frame clones and omits some. The sample has 330,000 or so clones; around 70% are singletons. The specimen was memory CD4+ T cells sorted from blood. Subset in this sample: CD45RA-negative fraction. The source is a man aged 30 to 45 in good health.

The gene calls are TRBV4-1 and TRBJ2-2; no clear D gene. Trimming cost V 3 bases and J 5 bases, with 4 bases left between them. The CDR3 runs to 12 residues. The germline V gene has CDR1 MGHRA and CDR2 YSYEKL. The CDR3 loop is CASSQRTGELFF. The CDR3 DNA reads TGCGCCAGCAGCCAGAGAACCGGGGAGCTGTTTTTT.

This clone was observed a single time. Other DNA sequences in the sample encode the same CDR3. This chain joins TRBV2 and TRBJ2-1, with 9 bases lining up with TRBD1. Germline-derived CDR1 and CDR2 are SNHLY and FYNNEI. V gave up 5 bases and J gave up 4 bases; unmatched junction bases: 6. The length of the CDR3 is 15 residues. The CDR3 spells CASSSDRGSYNEQFF. The CDR3 DNA sequence: TGTGCCAGCAGTTCCGACAGGGGGTCTTACAATGAGCAGTTCTTC. Supplemented by reference TRBV2 and TRBJ2-1, the full variable domain reads EPEVTQTPSHQVTQMGQEVILRCVPISNHLYFYWYRQILGQKVEFLVSFYNNEISEKSEIFDDQFSVERPDGSNFTLKIRSTKLEDSAMYFCASSSDRGSYNEQFFGPGTRLTVL.